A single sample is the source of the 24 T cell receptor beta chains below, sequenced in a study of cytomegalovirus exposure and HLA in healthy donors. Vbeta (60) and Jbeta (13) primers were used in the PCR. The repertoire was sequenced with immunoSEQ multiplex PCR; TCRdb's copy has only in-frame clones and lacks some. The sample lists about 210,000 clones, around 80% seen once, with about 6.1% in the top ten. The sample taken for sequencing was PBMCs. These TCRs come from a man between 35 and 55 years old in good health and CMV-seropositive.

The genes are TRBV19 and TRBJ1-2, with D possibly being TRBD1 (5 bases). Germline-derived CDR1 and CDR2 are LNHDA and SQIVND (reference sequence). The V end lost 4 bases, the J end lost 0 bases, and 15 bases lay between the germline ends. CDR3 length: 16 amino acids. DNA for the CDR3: TGTGCCAGTAGTAACGGGCGGCAGGGCCCTAACTATGGCTACACCTTC. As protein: CASSNGRQGPNYGYTF.

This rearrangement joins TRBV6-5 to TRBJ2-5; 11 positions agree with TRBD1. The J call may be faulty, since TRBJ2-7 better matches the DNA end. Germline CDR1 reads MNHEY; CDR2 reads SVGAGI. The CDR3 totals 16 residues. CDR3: CASSYYGTGGDYEQYF. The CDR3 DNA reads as TGTGCCAGCAGTTACTACGGGACAGGGGGAGACTACGAGCAGTACTTC.

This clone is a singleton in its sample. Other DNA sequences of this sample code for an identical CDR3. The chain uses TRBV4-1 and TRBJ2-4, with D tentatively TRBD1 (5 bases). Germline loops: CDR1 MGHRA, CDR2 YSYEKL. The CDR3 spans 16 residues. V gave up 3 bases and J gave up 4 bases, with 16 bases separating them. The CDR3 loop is CASSHPTEILKNIQYF. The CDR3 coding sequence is TGCGCCAGCAGCCACCCGACAGAGATACTAAAAAACATTCAGTACTTC.

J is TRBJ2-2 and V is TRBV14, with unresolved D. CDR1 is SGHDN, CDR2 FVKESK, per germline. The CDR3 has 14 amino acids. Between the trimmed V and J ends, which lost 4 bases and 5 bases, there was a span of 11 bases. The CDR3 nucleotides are TGTGCCAGCAGCCCCCGTACAACGACCGGGGAGCTGTTTTTT. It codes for CASSPRTTTGELFF.

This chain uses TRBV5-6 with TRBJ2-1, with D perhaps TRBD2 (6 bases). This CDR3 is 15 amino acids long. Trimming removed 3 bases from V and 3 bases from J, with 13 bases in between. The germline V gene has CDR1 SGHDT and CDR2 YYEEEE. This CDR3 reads CASSSLTRDYNEQFF. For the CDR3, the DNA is TGTGCCAGCAGCTCACTGACTAGGGACTACAATGAGCAGTTCTTC.

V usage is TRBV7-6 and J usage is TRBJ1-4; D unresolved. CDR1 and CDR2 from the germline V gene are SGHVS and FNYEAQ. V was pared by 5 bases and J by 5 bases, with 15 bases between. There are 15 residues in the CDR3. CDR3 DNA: TGTGCCAGCAGCATACCGGGAGATAAAAATGAAAAACTGTTTTTT. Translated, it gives CASSIPGDKNEKLFF.

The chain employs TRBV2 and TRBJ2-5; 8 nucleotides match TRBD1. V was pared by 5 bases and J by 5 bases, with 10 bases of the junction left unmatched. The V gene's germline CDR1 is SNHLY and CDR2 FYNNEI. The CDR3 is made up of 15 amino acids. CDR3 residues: CASSRTGQAGETQYF. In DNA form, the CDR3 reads TGTGCCAGCAGTAGAACGGGACAGGCAGGGGAGACCCAGTACTTC.

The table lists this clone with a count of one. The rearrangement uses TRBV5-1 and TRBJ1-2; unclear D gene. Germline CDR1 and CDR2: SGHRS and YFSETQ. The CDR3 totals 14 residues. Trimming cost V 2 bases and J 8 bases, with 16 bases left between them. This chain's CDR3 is CASSFGETRRGYTF. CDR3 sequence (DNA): TGCGCCAGCAGCTTCGGGGAGACGCGCAGGGGCTACACCTTC.

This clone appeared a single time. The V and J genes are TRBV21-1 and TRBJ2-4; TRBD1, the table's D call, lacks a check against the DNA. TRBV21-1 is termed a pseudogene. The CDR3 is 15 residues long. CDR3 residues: CASSPRTGGVDIQYF. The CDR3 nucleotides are TGTGCCAGCAGCCCGCGGACAGGGGGCGTGGACATTCAGTACTTC.

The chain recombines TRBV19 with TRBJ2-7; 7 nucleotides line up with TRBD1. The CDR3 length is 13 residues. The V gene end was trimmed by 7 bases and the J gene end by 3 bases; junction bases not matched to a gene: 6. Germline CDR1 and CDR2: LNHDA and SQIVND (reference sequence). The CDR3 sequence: CASTRDSSYEQYF. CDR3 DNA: TGTGCCAGTACACGGGACAGCAGCTACGAGCAGTACTTC.

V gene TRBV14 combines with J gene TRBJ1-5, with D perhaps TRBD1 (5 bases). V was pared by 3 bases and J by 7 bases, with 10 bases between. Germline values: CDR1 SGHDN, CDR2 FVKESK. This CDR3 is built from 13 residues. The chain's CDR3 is CASSHDSTQPQHF. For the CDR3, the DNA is TGTGCCAGCAGCCACGACAGCACACAGCCCCAGCATTTT.

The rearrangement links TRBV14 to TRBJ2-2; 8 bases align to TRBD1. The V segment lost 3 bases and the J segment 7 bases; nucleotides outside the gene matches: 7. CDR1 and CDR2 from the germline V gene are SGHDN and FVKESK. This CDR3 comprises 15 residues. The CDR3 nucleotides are TGTGCCAGCAGCCATCGACAGGGGAGCATCGGGGAGCTGTTTTTT. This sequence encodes CASSHRQGSIGELFF.

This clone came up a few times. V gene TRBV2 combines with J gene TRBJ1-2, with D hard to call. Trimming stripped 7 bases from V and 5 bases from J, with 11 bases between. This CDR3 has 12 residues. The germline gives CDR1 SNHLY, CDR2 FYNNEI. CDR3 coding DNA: TGTGCCAGCACTAAGGGAGGGTATGGCTACACCTTC. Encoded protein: CASTKGGYGYTF.

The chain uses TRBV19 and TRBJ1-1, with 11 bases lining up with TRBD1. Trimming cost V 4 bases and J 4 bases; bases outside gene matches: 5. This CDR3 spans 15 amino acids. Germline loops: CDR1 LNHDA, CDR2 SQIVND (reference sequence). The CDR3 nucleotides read TGTGCCAGTAGTAGACCCGGGACAGGGGGCACTGAAGCTTTCTTT. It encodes CASSRPGTGGTEAFF. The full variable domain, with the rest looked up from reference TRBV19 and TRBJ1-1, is DGGITQSPKYLFRKEGQNVTLSCEQNLNHDAMYWYRQDPGQGLRLIYYSQIVNDFQKGDIAEGYSVSREKKESFPLTVTSAQKNPTAFYLCASSRPGTGGTEAFFGQGTRLTVV.

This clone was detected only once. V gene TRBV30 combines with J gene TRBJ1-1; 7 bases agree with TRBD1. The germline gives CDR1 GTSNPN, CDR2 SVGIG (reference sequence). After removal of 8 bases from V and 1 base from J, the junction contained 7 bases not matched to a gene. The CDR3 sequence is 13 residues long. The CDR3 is CARAGQTNTEAFF. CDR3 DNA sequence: TGTGCCCGGGCGGGACAGACGAACACTGAAGCTTTCTTT.

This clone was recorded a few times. The CDR3 sequence: CASSVAQGAGGYTF. CDR3 nucleotide sequence: TGTGCCAGCAGCGTAGCACAGGGGGCTGGCGGCTACACCTTC. The V and J genes are TRBV9 and TRBJ1-2; 9 bases are a match to TRBD1. This CDR3 is built from 14 residues. The germline gives CDR1 SGDLS, CDR2 YYNGEE. V was pared by 0 bases and J by 8 bases, with 5 bases of the junction left unmatched.

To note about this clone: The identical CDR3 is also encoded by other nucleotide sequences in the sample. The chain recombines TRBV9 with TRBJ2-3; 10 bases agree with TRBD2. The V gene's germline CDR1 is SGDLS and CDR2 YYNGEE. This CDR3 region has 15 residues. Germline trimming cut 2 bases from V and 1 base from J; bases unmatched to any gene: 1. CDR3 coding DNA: TGTGCCAGCAGCGTCGGACTAGCGGGCACAGATACGCAGTATTTT. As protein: CASSVGLAGTDTQYF.

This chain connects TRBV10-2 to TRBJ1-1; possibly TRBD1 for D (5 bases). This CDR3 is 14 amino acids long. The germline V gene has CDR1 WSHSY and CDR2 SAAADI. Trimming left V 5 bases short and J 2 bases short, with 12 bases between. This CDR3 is CASSSSRVNTEAFF. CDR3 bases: TGCGCCAGCAGTTCCTCCAGGGTTAACACTGAAGCTTTCTTT.

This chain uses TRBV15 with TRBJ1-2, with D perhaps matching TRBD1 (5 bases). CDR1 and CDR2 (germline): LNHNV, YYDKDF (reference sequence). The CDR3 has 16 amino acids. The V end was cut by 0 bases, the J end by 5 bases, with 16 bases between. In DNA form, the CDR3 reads TGTGCCACCAGCAGAGACTCAGTAGGGGCGGGGTATGGCTACACCTTC. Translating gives CATSRDSVGAGYGYTF.

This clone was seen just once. DNA for the CDR3: TGTGCCAGCATCCACTTAGCCGACAATGAGCAGTTCTTC. Its protein is CASIHLADNEQFF. The rearrangement joins TRBV7-9 to TRBJ2-1; D ambiguous. Germline CDR1 and CDR2: SEHNR and FQNEAQ (reference sequence). The CDR3 covers 13 residues. V lost 7 bases to trimming and J lost 5 bases, with 12 bases between them.

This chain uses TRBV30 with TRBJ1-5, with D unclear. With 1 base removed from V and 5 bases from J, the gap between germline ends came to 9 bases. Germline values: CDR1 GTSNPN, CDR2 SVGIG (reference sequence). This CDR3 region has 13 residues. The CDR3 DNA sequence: TGTGCCTGGAGTGCTGTCGCGCATCAGCCCCAGCATTTT. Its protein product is CAWSAVAHQPQHF.

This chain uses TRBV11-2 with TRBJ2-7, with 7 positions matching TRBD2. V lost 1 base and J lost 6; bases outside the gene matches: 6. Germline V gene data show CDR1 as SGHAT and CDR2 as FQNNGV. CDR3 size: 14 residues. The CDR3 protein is CASSLALGGFEQYV. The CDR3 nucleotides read TGTGCCAGCAGCTTAGCCCTGGGGGGGTTCGAGCAGTACGTC.

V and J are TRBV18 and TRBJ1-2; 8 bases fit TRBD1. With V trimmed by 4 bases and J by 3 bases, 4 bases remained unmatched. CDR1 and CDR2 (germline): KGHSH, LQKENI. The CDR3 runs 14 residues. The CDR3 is CASSLGQEDYGYTF. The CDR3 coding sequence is TGTGCCAGCTCACTGGGACAGGAGGACTATGGCTACACCTTC.

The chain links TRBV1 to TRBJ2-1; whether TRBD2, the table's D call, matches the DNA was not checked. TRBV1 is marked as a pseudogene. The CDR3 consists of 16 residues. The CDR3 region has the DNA TGCACCAGCAGCCAAGATCTAGCGGGAGGGCAAGATGAGCAGTTCTTC. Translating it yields CTSSQDLAGGQDEQFF.